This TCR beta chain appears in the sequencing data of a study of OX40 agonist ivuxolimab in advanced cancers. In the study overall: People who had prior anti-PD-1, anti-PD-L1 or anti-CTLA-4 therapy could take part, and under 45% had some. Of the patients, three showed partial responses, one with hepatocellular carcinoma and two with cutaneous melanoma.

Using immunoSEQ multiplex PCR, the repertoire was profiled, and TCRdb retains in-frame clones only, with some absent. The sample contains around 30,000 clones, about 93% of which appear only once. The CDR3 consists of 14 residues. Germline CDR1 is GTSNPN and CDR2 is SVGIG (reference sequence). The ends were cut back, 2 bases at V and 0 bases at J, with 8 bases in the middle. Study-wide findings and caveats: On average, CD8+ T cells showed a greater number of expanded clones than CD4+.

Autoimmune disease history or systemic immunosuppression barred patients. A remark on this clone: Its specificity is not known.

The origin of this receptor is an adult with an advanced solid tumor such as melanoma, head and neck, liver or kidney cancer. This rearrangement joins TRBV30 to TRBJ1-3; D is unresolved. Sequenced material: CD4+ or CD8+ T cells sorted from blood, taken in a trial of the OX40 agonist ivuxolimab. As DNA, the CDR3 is TGTGCCTGGAGTACTGGGCGCTCTGGAAACACCATATATTTT. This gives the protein CAWSTGRSGNTIYF. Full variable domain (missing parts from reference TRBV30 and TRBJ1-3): SQTIHQWPATLVQPVGSPLSLECTVEGTSNPNLYWYRQAAGRGLQLLFYSVGIGQISSEVPQNLSASRPQDRQFILSSKKLLLSDSGFYLCAWSTGRSGNTIYFGEGSWLTVV.